These T cell receptor beta chains were read from a single sample in a study of shared clonotypes between healthy human individuals. Only in-frame clones appear in the TCRdb table, and some are missing; sequencing was by immunoSEQ multiplex PCR. The sample yields under 1,900,000 clones, about 98.5% seen once. Source material: naive CD4+ T cells sorted from blood. These receptors were collected from a man aged 30 to 45 in good health. Both conserved end residues are part of each CDR3. The D gene is left open where the match is weak. Some rows mark clone size as missing; the rest say once, few, many or name a class of expanded clone.

.	TRBV29-1	.	TRBJ1-1	TGCAGCGTTGAGGGTTTTGGGGGCTTAAACACTGAAGCTTTCTTT	CSVEGFGGLNTEAFF
.	TRBV9	.	TRBJ2-7	TGTGCCAGCAGCGGCGACAGAGGTGGGGGATCCTACGAGCAGTACTTC	CASSGDRGGGSYEQYF
.	TRBV7-9	.	TRBJ2-3	TGTGCCAGCAGCTTGGGTCAGGGTGGGGATACGCAGTATTTT	CASSLGQGGDTQYF
.	TRBV5-4	TRBD2	TRBJ2-1	TGTGCCAGCAGCTGGGGACTAGCGGGAGGCTCGAGCTCCTACAATGAGCAGTTCTTC	CASSWGLAGGSSSYNEQFF
.	TRBV5-1	TRBD2	TRBJ2-5	TGCGCCAGCAGCTTGGCGGGACTAACAAGCTCAGAGACCCAGTACTTC	CASSLAGLTSSETQYF
.	TRBV18	TRBD2	TRBJ2-7	TGTGCCAGCTCACGCCTAGCGGGAGGAACCTACGAGCAGTACTTC	CASSRLAGGTYEQYF
.	TRBV11-3	TRBD1	TRBJ2-7	TGTGCCAGCAGCTTAGGTCCAGGGGGCGGAATCTACGAGCAGTACTTC	CASSLGPGGGIYEQYF
.	TRBV28	.	TRBJ1-1	TGTGCCAGCACCCCACTTCCGGCGTTAGGCAACACTGAAGCTTTCTTT	CASTPLPALGNTEAFF
.	TRBV18	TRBD1	TRBJ1-2	TGTGCCAGCTCACCACCGGACAGGGGGCATGGCTACACCTTC	CASSPPDRGHGYTF
.	TRBV28	.	TRBJ2-7	TGTGCCAGCAGTCCAAAGTACGAGCAGTACTTC	CASSPKYEQYF
once	TRBV2	TRBD1	TRBJ1-5	TGTGCCAGCAGTGAAGACGTGGCGCTGACAGGGTGGAATCAGCCCCAGCATTTT	CASSEDVALTGWNQPQHF
.	TRBV19	TRBD2	TRBJ2-7	TGTGCCAGTAGTATAGGTGGAAACGGGAGGGCCTACGAGCAGTACTTC	CASSIGGNGRAYEQYF
.	TRBV5-1	.	TRBJ2-3	TGCGCCAGCAGCTTGGACAGGGTTACAAATACGCAGTATTTT	CASSLDRVTNTQYF
.	TRBV28	TRBD2	TRBJ2-7	TGTGCCAGCAGTTCAGGGCAGCGGGACTGGTACTTC	CASSSGQRDWYF
.	TRBV7-3	TRBD1	TRBJ2-7	TGTGCCAGCAGCCCCACGGGACAGGGGGGTTACGAGCAGTACTTC	CASSPTGQGGYEQYF
.	TRBV7-6	.	TRBJ1-4	TGTGCCAGCAGTCCTTTACAACGGGCGGGTAATGAAAAACTGTTTTTT	CASSPLQRAGNEKLFF
.	TRBV6-5	.	TRBJ2-3	TGTGCCAGCAATCCCGACAGGAGCACAGATACGCAGTATTTT	CASNPDRSTDTQYF
.	TRBV5-5	.	TRBJ2-7	TGTGCCAGCAGCCCCGGGGTTGGACAGAGAAACGAGCAGTACTTC	CASSPGVGQRNEQYF
.	TRBV5-5	.	TRBJ1-1	TGTGCCAGCAGCTTGCAGGCATTGAACACTGAAGCTTTCTTT	CASSLQALNTEAFF
.	TRBV5-1	.	TRBJ2-7	TGCGCCAGCACACGGGAGGGGGCGTACGAGCAGTACTTC	CASTREGAYEQYF
once	TRBV15	TRBD2	TRBJ2-1	TGTGCCACCAGCAGAAACCCTATTACGGGACTATCAAGCAATGAGCAGTTCTTC	CATSRNPITGLSSNEQFF
.	TRBV11-2	TRBD2	TRBJ2-2	TGTGCCAGCAGTTCGAGCGGGAGTGCCGGGGAGCTGTTTTTT	CASSSSGSAGELFF
.	TRBV30	.	TRBJ2-7	TGTGCCTGGGGAAGGGCGGTCGAGCAGTACTTC	CAWGRAVEQYF
.	TRBV25-1	TRBD2	TRBJ2-2	TGTGCCAGCAGTCAAGCGGGACTGGGGGAGCTGTTTTTT	CASSQAGLGELFF
.	TRBV7-7	.	TRBJ2-5	TGTGCCGTGGGAAATAGACAAGAGACCCAGTACTTC	CAVGNRQETQYF
.	TRBV11-2	TRBD2	TRBJ2-1	TGTGCCAGCAGACCCCTAGCGGGAGGGCTTAATGAGCAGTTCTTC	CASRPLAGGLNEQFF
.	TRBV7-8	TRBD1	TRBJ1-2	TGTGCCAGCAGCCTGAAACGGACAGGGTCTGGCTACACCTTC	CASSLKRTGSGYTF
.	TRBV5-5	.	TRBJ1-3	TGTGCCAGCAGCCAGGACAGCTCTGGAAACACCATATATTTT	CASSQDSSGNTIYF
.	TRBV18	TRBD2	TRBJ2-7	TGTGCCAGCTCAGAGGGACTAGCGGGACGGAACGAGCAGTACTTC	CASSEGLAGRNEQYF
.	TRBV2	.	TRBJ2-7	TGTGCCAGCCGTGGGGCGGACAATACCTACGAGCAGTACTTC	CASRGADNTYEQYF
.	TRBV7-9	.	TRBJ2-1	TGTGCCAGCAGCCACATACGCGACCGGATCTATATCTACAATGAGCAGTTCTTC	CASSHIRDRIYIYNEQFF
.	TRBV14	TRBD1	TRBJ2-3	TGTGCCAGCAGCCAAGATGCGAGGGGGCTCAAAGATACGCAGTATTTT	CASSQDARGLKDTQYF
.	TRBV28	TRBD2	TRBJ2-5	TGTGCCAGCAGCTCACAAAGACTAGCGGGAGGTCGAGAGACCCAGTACTTC	CASSSQRLAGGRETQYF
.	TRBV30	TRBD2	TRBJ2-7	TGTGCCTGGACTAGCGGACCGTACGAGCAGTACTTC	CAWTSGPYEQYF
once	TRBV7-8	.	TRBJ2-5	TGTGCCAGCAGCTTGGGGGTAAAGACCCAGTACTTC	CASSLGVKTQYF
.	TRBV29-1	TRBD2	TRBJ2-3	TGCAGCGTGGTAGCGGGAGGGAGCACAGATACGCAGTATTTT	CSVVAGGSTDTQYF
.	TRBV7-2	.	TRBJ2-5	TGTGCCAGCAGCTTAGAAGGAGGTAGCCGGAGGACCCAGTACTTC	CASSLEGGSRRTQYF
.	TRBV6-1	TRBD1	TRBJ1-2	TGTGCCAGCAGAGAAACAGGGGAGGACGGCTACACCTTC	CASRETGEDGYTF
.	TRBV7-9	.	TRBJ2-2	TGTGCCAGCAGCTTCACAATGACCGGGGAGCTGTTTTTT	CASSFTMTGELFF
.	TRBV15	.	TRBJ2-7	TGTGCCACCAGCAGAGATAGGAGCAGGCCTGCTTACGAGCAGTACTTC	CATSRDRSRPAYEQYF
.	TRBV5-1	.	TRBJ2-7	TGCGCCAGCAGCTTGGCCCAGGGTGGGATCTCCTACGAGCAGTACTTC	CASSLAQGGISYEQYF
.	TRBV18	.	TRBJ1-4	TGTGCCAGCTCACTAGATCTTGGGGCAACTAATGAAAAACTGTTTTTT	CASSLDLGATNEKLFF